This entry is about one TCR beta chain. This specimen comes from a study of blood T cell repertoires in COVID-19. This CDR3 spans 17 amino acids. Germline values: CDR1 SGHNT, CDR2 YENEEA. Deletions cut 5 bases from V and 0 bases from J, with 19 bases between. Residents of about two dozen US areas, aged roughly 18 to 89 years, made up the participants. Participants had their cohort set by participant-reported clinical history. As originally analysed: Reference gene primer amplification yielded estimated nucleated cell counts. The table came from immunoSEQ multiplex PCR; TCRdb's copy has only in-frame clones and leaves some out. The V and J calls and clone size come from that table; D and trimming were worked out from the DNA. The table has about 130,000 clones, 70% to 90% seen once.

This clonotype was sampled from a woman between 50 and 59 years old who had recovered from COVID-19. The sample comprised PBMCs or T cells enriched from blood (not recorded which). V gene TRBV11-3 combines with J gene TRBJ1-1; a possible D gene is TRBD1 (6 bases). CDR3 sequence reads: CASSPPGIGGLNTEAFF. In DNA, the CDR3 is TGTGCCAGCAGCCCTCCTGGTATAGGGGGACTGAACACTGAAGCTTTCTTT.